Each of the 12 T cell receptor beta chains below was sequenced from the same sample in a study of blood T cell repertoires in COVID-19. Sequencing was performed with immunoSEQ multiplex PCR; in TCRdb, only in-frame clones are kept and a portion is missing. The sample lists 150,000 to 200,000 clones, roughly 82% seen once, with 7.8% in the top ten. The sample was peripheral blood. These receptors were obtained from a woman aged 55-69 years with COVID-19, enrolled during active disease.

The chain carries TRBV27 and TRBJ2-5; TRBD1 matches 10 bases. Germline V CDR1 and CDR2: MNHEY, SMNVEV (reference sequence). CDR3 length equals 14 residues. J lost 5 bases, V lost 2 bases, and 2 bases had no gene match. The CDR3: CASSLGTGVETQYF. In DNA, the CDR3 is TGTGCCAGCAGTTTAGGGACAGGGGTGGAGACCCAGTACTTC.

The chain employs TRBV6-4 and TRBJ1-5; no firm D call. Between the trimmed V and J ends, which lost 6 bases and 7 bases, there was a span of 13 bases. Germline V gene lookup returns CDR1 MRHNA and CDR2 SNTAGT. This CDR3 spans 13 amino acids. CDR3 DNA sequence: TGTGCCAGCAGCTATGAGCCGAAGCAGCCCCAGCATTTT. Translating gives CASSYEPKQPQHF.

The CDR3 reads CASSGHGGGRDSPLHF. The CDR3 DNA reads as TGTGCCAGCAGTGGTCATGGGGGGGGTCGGGATTCACCCCTCCACTTT. The chain links TRBV6-1 to TRBJ1-6; TRBD1 might be the D (5 bases). CDR1 and CDR2 from the germline V gene are MNHNS and SASEGT. This CDR3 comprises 16 residues. V was clipped by 4 bases and J by 8 bases, with 18 bases between them.

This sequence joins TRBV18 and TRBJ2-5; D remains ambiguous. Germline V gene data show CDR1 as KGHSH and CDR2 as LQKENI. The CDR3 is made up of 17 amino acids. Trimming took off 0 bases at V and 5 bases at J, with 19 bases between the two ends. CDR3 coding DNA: TGTGCCAGCTCACCACCTTCGGTTATGCAGGTTGCGGAGACCCAGTACTTC. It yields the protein CASSPPSVMQVAETQYF.

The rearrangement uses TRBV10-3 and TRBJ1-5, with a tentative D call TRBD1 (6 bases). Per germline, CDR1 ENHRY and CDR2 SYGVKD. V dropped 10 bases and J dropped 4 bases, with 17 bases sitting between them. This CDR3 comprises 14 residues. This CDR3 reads CATSQGQLNQPQHF. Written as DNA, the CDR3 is TGTGCCACTTCACAGGGACAATTGAATCAGCCCCAGCATTTT.

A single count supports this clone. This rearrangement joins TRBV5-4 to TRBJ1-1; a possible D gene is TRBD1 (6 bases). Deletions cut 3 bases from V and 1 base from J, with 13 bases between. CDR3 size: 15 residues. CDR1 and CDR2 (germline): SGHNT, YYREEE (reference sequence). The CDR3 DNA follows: TGTGCCAGCAGCTATGCAGGGGTTACGAACACTGAAGCTTTCTTT. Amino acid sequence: CASSYAGVTNTEAFF. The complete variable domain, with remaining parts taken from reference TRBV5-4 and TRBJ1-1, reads ETGVTQSPTHLIKTRGQQVTLRCSSQSGHNTVSWYQQALGQGPQFIFQYYREEENGRGNFPPRFSGLQFPNYSSELNVNALELDDSALYLCASSYAGVTNTEAFFGQGTRLTVV.

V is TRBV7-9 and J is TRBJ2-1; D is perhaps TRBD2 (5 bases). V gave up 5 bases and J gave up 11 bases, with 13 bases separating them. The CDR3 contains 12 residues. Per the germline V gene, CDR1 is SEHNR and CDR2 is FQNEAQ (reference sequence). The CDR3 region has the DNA TGTGCCAGCAGCCCCCCCGCCGGGAAGCAGTTCTTC. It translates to CASSPPAGKQFF.

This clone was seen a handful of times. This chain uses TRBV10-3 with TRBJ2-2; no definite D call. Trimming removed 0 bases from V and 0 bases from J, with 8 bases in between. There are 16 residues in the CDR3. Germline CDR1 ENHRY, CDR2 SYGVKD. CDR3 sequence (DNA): TGTGCCATCAGTGAGTCGAGTCTGACGAACACCGGGGAGCTGTTTTTT. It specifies CAISESSLTNTGELFF.

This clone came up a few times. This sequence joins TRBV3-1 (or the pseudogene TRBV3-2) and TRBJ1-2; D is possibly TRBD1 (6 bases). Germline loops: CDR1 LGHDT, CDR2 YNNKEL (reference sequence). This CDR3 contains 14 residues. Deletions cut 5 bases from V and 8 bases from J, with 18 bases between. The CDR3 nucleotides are TGTGCCAGCAGCGATACAGCAGGGGCGAGCGGCTACACCTTC. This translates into CASSDTAGASGYTF.

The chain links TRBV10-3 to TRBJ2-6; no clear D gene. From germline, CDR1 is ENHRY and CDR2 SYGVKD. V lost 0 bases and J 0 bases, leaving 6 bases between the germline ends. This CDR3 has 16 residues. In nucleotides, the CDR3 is TGTGCCATCAGTGAGTCGGGCCCCTCTGGGGCCAACGTCCTGACTTTC. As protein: CAISESGPSGANVLTF.

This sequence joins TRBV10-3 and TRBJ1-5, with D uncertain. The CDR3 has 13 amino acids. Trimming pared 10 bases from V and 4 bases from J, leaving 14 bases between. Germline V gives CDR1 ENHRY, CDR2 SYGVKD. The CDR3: CATHRDLNQPQHF. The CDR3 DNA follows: TGTGCCACCCACCGGGATCTAAATCAGCCCCAGCATTTT.

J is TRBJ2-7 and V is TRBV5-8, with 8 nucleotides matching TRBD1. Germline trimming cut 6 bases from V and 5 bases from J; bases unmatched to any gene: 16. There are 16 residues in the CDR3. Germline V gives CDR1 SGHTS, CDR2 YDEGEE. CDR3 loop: CASTSPRTGRWDEQYF. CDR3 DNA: TGTGCCAGCACCTCACCCAGGACAGGGAGATGGGACGAGCAGTACTTC.